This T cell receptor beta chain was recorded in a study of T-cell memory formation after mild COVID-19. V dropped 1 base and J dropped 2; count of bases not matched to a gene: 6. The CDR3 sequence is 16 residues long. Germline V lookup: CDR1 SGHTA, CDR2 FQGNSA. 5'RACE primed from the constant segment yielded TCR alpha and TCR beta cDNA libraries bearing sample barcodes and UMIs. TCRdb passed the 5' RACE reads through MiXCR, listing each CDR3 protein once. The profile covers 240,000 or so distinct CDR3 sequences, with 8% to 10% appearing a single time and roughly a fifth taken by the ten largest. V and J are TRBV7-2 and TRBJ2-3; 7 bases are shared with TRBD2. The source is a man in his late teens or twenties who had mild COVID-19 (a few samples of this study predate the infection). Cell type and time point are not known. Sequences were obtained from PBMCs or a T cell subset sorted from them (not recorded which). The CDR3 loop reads CASSLVGGEYTDTQYF. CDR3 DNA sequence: TGTGCCAGCAGCTTAGTGGGGGGGGAGTACACAGATACGCAGTATTTT. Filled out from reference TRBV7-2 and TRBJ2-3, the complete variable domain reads GAGVSQSPSNKVTEKGKDVELRCDPISGHTALYWYRQSLGQGLEFLIYFQGNSAPDKSGLPSDRFSAERTGGSVSTLTIQRTQQEDSAVYLCASSLVGGEYTDTQYFGPGTRLTVL.